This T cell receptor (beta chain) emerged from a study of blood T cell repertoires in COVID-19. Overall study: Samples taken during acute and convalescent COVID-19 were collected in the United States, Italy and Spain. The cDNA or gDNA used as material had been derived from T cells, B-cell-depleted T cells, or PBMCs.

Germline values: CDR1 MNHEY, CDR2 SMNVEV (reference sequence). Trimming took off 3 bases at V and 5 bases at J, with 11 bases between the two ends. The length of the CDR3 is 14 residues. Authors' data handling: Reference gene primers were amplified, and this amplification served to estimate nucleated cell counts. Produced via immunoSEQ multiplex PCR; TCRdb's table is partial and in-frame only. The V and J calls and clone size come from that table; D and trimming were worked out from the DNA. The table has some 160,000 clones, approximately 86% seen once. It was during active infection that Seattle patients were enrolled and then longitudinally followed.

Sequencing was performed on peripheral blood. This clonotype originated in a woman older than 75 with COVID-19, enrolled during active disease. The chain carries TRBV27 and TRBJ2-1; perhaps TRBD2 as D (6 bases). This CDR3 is CASSFGGPDNEQFF. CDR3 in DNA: TGTGCCAGCAGTTTCGGGGGACCCGACAATGAGCAGTTCTTC.